This T cell receptor (beta chain) stems from a study of cytomegalovirus exposure and HLA in healthy donors. The table lists this clone with a few counts. PCR involved 60 Vbeta and 13 Jbeta primers. Using immunoSEQ multiplex PCR, the repertoire was profiled, and TCRdb retains in-frame clones only, with some absent. The sample contains roughly 120,000 clones, 79% of which appear only once. The material sequenced was PBMCs. This receptor was obtained from a man in his thirties or forties in good health and CMV-seropositive.

CDR3: CATSRTIEVAGGLPQNIQYF. CDR3 bases: TGTGCCACCAGCAGAACCATTGAAGTAGCGGGAGGACTTCCCCAAAACATTCAGTACTTC. The chain is built from TRBV15 and TRBJ2-4, with 10 bases matching TRBD2. Germline V gives CDR1 LNHNV, CDR2 YYDKDF (reference sequence). Unmatched junction bases numbered 18, after V lost 2 bases and J lost 5 bases. The CDR3 sequence is 20 residues long.